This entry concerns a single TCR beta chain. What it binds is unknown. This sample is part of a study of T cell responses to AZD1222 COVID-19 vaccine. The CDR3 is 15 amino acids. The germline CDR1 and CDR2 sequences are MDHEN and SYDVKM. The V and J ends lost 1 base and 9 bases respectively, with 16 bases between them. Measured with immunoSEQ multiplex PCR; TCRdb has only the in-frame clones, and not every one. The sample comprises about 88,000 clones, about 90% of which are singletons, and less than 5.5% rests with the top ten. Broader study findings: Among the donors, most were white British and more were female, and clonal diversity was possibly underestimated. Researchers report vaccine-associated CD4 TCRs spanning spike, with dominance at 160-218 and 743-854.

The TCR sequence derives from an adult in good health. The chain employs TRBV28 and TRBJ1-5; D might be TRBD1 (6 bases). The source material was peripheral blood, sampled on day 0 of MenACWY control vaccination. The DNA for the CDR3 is TGTGCCAGCAGTTTATTGGCCGGAGGGGGAGGGCCCCAGCATTTT. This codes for CASSLLAGGGGPQHF.